A single count supports the clone carrying this T cell receptor beta chain. Its antigen remains unknown. Repertoires were generated with immunoSEQ multiplex PCR, while TCRdb's copy carries only in-frame clones and drops some. The table includes 120,000 to 150,000 clones, approximately 94% detected once. This sample was included in a study of T cell responses to AZD1222 COVID-19 vaccine. The length of the CDR3 is 15 residues. The junction had 9 bases not matched to a gene; V was cut back by 6 bases and J by 4 bases. Germline-derived CDR1 and CDR2 are SNHLY and FYNNEI. General study findings and limits: Repertoire sampling occurred only after the peak T cell response. In a largely white British group with more females than males, clonal diversity was possibly underestimated. Just a handful of AZD1222 recipients were seropositive at baseline.

The chain uses TRBV2 and TRBJ1-5, with 7 nucleotides matching TRBD1. Sequencing used peripheral blood, obtained on day 0 of AZD1222 vaccination. This TCR was sampled from an adult in good health. CDR3 protein: CASRRQGNRNQPQHF. The CDR3 nucleotides are TGTGCCAGCAGGAGACAGGGAAATCGAAATCAGCCCCAGCATTTT. Based on the CDR3 plus reference TRBV2 and TRBJ1-5, the full variable domain is EPEVTQTPSHQVTQMGQEVILRCVPISNHLYFYWYRQILGQKVEFLVSFYNNEISEKSEIFDDQFSVERPDGSNFTLKIRSTKLEDSAMYFCASRRQGNRNQPQHFGDGTRLSIL.